The clone carrying this T cell receptor beta chain was detected only a few times. Its antigen is still unknown. TCRdb re-called the 5' RACE reads through MiXCR, storing one row per CDR3 protein. Of more than 400,000 distinct CDR3 sequences in the sample, less than 6% were seen once. This sample is drawn from a study of CD8 T cells in ankylosing spondylitis. Study findings and constraints: There were earlier reports of some motif variants in reactive arthritis synovial fluid and blood. Blood from ankylosing spondylitis patients appeared to carry a characteristic roughly eight-variant TCR beta motif. Matched synovial fluid from ankylosing spondylitis patients was reported to be enriched for disease-linked clones.

Germline V gene data show CDR1 as SEHNR and CDR2 as FQNEAQ (reference sequence). The CDR3 sequence is 14 residues long. V was cut by 3 bases and J by 5 bases, with 8 bases left in between. Sequenced material: blood, either unsorted or a sorted T cell fraction (not recorded which). This sequence originates from a male donor with ankylosing spondylitis. The chain employs TRBV7-9 and TRBJ1-6; D gene uncertain. The CDR3 region is CASSLSQNNSPLHF. Here the CDR3 DNA reads TGTGCCAGCAGCTTGAGCCAGAATAATTCACCCCTCCACTTT.